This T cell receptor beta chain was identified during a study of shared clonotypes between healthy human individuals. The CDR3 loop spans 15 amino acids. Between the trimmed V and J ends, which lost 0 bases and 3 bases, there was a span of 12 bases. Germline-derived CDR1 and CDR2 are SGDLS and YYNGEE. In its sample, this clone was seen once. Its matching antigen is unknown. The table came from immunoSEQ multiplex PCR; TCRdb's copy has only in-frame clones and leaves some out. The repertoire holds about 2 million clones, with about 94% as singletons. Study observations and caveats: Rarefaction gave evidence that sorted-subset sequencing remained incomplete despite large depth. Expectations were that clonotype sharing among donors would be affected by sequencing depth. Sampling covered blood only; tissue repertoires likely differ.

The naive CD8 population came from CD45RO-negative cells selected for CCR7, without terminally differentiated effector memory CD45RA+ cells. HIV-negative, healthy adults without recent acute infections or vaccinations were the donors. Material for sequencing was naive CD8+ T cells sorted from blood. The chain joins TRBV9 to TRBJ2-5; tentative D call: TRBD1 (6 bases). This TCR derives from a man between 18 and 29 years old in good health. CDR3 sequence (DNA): TGTGCCAGCAGCGTAGCAGGGGTGGCCAAAGAGACCCAGTACTTC. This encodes CASSVAGVAKETQYF.